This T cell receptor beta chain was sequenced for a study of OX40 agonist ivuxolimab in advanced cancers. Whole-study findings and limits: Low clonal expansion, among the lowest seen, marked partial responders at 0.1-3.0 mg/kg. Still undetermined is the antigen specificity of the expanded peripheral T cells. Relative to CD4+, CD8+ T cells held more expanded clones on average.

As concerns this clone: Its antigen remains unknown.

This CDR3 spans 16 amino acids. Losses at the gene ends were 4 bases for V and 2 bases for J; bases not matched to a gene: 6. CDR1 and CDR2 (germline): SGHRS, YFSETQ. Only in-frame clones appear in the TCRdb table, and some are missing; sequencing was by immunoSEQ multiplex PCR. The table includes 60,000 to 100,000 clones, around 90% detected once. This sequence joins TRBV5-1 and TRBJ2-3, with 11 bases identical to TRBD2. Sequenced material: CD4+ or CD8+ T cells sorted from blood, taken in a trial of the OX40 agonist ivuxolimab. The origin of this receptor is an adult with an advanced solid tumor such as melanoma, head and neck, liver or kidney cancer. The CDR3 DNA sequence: TGCGCCAGCAGCGCCGGGACTAGCGGAAACACAGATACGCAGTATTTT. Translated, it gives CASSAGTSGNTDTQYF.